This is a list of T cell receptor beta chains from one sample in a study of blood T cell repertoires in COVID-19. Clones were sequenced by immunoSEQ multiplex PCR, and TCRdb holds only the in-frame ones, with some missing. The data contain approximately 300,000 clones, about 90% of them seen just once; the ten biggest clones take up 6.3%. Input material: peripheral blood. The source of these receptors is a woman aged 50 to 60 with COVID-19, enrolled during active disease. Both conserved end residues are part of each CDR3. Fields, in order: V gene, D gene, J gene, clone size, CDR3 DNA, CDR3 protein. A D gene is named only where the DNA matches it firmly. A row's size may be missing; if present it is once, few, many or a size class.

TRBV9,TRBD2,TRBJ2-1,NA,TGTGCCAGCAGCCCCCGAGCGGGAGGGCTTACCTACAATGAGCAGTTCTTC,CASSPRAGGLTYNEQFF
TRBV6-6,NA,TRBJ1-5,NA,TGTGCCAGCACCGTGCCCGGGGGACGAAATCAGCCCCAGCATTTT,CASTVPGGRNQPQHF
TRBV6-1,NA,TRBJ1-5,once,TGTGCCAGCAGTGAAATAGGCAGGACAGATAATCAGCCCCAGCATTTT,CASSEIGRTDNQPQHF
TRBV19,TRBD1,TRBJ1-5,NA,TGTGCCAGTACCTCACTTGGGAGCAGGGGGCTTTCCGGTCAGCCCCAGCATTTT,CASTSLGSRGLSGQPQHF
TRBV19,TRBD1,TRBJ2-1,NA,TGTGCCAGTGATCGACAGGGATCCTACAATGAGCAGTTCTTC,CASDRQGSYNEQFF
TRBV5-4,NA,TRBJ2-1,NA,TGTGCCAGCAGCTTGATAATTAATGAGCAGTTCTTC,CASSLIINEQFF
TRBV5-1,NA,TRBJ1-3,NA,TGCGCCAGCAGCTCTTACTCTGGAAACACCATATATTTT,CASSSYSGNTIYF
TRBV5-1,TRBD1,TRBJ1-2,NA,TGCGCCAGCAGCGGGTCGACAGGGGGTAAGGGCTACACCTTC,CASSGSTGGKGYTF
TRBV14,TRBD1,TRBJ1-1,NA,TGTGCCAGCAGCCTGCGGACAGGCGGCACTGAAGCTTTCTTT,CASSLRTGGTEAFF
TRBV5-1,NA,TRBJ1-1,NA,TGCGCCAGCAGCGACAGCGATGACCCTAACACTGAAGCTTTCTTT,CASSDSDDPNTEAFF
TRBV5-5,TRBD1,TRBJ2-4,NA,TGTGCCAGCAGCTGGACCGGGACAGGGGTATCTAAAAACATTCAGTACTTC,CASSWTGTGVSKNIQYF
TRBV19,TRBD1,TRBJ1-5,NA,TGTGCCAGTAGTACAATACAGGGGGGCAATCAGCCCCAGCATTTT,CASSTIQGGNQPQHF
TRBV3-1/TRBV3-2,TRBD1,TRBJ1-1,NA,TGTGCCAGCAGCCCCCCTCTTACAGGGGGAGGTACTGAAGCTTTCTTT,CASSPPLTGGGTEAFF
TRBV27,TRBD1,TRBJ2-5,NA,TGTGCCAGCAACCCTTACGGGACAGGGGGGGAGACCCAGTACTTC,CASNPYGTGGETQYF
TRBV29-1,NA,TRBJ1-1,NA,TGCAGCGTTGTATATGCAGGGGTGAACACTGAAGCTTTCTTT,CSVVYAGVNTEAFF
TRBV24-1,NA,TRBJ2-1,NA,TGTGCCACCAGTGTGAGTGGACAGATCCACAATGAGCAGTTCTTC,CATSVSGQIHNEQFF
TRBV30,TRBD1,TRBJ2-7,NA,TGTGCCTGGACCGACAGGGGCGAGCAGTACTTC,CAWTDRGEQYF
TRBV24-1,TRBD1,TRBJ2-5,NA,TGTGCCACCAGTGAACCCACAGGGGAAGAGACCCAGTACTTC,CATSEPTGEETQYF
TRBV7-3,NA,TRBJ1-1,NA,TGTGCCAGCAGCTTAGAGGGTGCCGACACTGAAGCTTTCTTT,CASSLEGADTEAFF
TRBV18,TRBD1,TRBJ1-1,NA,TGTGCCAGCTCACCCCGGGACAGGGCGAACACTGAAGCTTTCTTT,CASSPRDRANTEAFF
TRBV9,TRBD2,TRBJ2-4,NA,TGTGCCAGCAGCGTAGCTGGCGGGAGTCTGGCCAAAAACATTCAGTACTTC,CASSVAGGSLAKNIQYF
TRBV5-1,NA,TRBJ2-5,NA,TGCGCCAGCAGCTTGCCGGAAGAGACCCAGTACTTC,CASSLPEETQYF
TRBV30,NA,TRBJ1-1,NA,TGTGCCTGGAGGGAACCCGCAGGGATGAACACTGAAGCTTTCTTT,CAWREPAGMNTEAFF
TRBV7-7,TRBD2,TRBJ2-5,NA,TGTGCTAGCAGCCCAACTAGCGGACAAGAGACCCAGTACTTC,CASSPTSGQETQYF
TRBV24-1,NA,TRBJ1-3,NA,TGTGCCACCCGAGGAAACTCTGGAAACACCATATATTTT,CATRGNSGNTIYF
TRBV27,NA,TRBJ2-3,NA,TGTGCCAGCAGTTTATCCAGGGGTGCAGATACGCAGTATTTT,CASSLSRGADTQYF
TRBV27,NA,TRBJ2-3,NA,TGTGCCAGCAGTTTTAGACCCGACTTCACAGATACGCAGTATTTT,CASSFRPDFTDTQYF